Below are 9 T cell receptor beta chains sequenced from a single sample in a study of shared clonotypes between healthy human individuals. Assay used: immunoSEQ multiplex PCR; TCRdb lists only in-frame clones, some missing. The table has under 2.5 million clones, around 90% seen once. The sample taken for sequencing was naive CD4+ T cells from PBMCs. Described subset: CD45RA+ positively selected. These receptors were obtained from a man younger than 35 in good health. Some clones in this sample may be carry-over from other donors' samples.

The V call is TRBV18, the J call TRBJ2-1; D perhaps matches TRBD1 (5 bases). The ends were cut back, 0 bases at V and 12 bases at J, with 9 bases in the middle. The CDR3 is 12 amino acids. The germline gives CDR1 KGHSH, CDR2 LQKENI. CDR3 nucleotides: TGTGCCAGCTCACCACCGCAGGGATGGCAGTTCTTC. This sequence encodes CASSPPQGWQFF.

J is TRBJ1-2 and V is TRBV7-2; TRBD1 might be the D (5 bases). The CDR3 consists of 16 residues. CDR1 and CDR2 from the germline V gene are SGHTA and FQGNSA. Trimming left V 1 base short and J 3 bases short, with 15 bases between. CDR3 DNA: TGTGCCAGCAGCTTAGGTCTAGGGGAATCTTACTATGGCTACACCTTC. Residues: CASSLGLGESYYGYTF.

This chain connects TRBV10-1 to TRBJ2-2; TRBD2 matches at 7 bases. Unmatched junction bases numbered 6, after V lost 0 bases and J lost 5 bases. The germline V gene has CDR1 WNHNN and CDR2 SYGVQD (reference sequence). The CDR3 runs 16 residues. CDR3 amino acids: CASSESGGSNTGELFF. The CDR3 DNA reads as TGCGCCAGCAGTGAGTCGGGGGGGAGTAATACCGGGGAGCTGTTTTTT.

The chain combines TRBV19 with TRBJ1-4, with 8 bases fitting TRBD1. V gave up 5 bases and J gave up 7 bases; unmatched junction bases: 6. Germline assignment: CDR1 LNHDA and CDR2 SQIVND (reference sequence). The CDR3 is 14 amino acids. For the CDR3, the DNA is TGTGCCAGTAGTCCCACAGGGGGAAGTGAAAAACTGTTTTTT. It specifies CASSPTGGSEKLFF.

The rearrangement joins TRBV5-1 to TRBJ2-5; D is unresolved. CDR3 size: 11 residues. V dropped 7 bases and J dropped 2 bases, with 6 bases sitting between them. Germline loops: CDR1 SGHRS, CDR2 YFSETQ. CDR3 protein: CASAFQETQYF. The CDR3 DNA reads TGCGCCAGCGCCTTTCAAGAGACCCAGTACTTC.

This clone has a single count. The chain is built from TRBV10-3 and TRBJ2-1; D call uncertain. V was trimmed by 4 bases and J by 7 bases, leaving 23 bases between them. The CDR3 sequence is 17 residues long. From germline, CDR1 is ENHRY and CDR2 SYGVKD. The CDR3 is CAISALRRPTELNEQFF. Here the CDR3 DNA reads TGTGCCATCAGTGCCCTCCGGAGACCCACCGAATTAAATGAGCAGTTCTTC.

This chain connects TRBV7-6 to TRBJ2-7; maybe TRBD2 (5 bases). Deletions cut 4 bases from V and 2 bases from J, with 12 bases between. The CDR3 is 14 amino acids. Germline V gene data show CDR1 as SGHVS and CDR2 as FNYEAQ. The CDR3, as DNA: TGTGCCAGCAGCTCTCAGGAGGAAACCTACGAGCAGTACTTC. Translating it yields CASSSQEETYEQYF.

CDR3 sequence (DNA): TGTGCCAGCAGTTTACATGGCGGGAGCAAAAACGAGCAGTACTTC. Its translation: CASSLHGGSKNEQYF. The V call is TRBV27, the J call TRBJ2-7, with 7 bases fitting TRBD2. V lost 2 bases to trimming and J lost 5 bases; unmatched junction nucleotides: 9. Per the germline V gene, CDR1 is MNHEY and CDR2 is SMNVEV (reference sequence). The CDR3 is 15 amino acids.

The V gene is TRBV7-2, the J gene TRBJ1-4; 8 positions agree with TRBD1. This CDR3 has 15 amino acids. V was clipped by 5 bases and J by 8 bases; unmatched bases: 10. Germline lookup yields CDR1 SGHTA and CDR2 FQGNSA. CDR3 DNA: TGTGCCAGCAGCCCTAGGACAGGGAGGGAAGAAAAACTGTTTTTT. It encodes CASSPRTGREEKLFF.